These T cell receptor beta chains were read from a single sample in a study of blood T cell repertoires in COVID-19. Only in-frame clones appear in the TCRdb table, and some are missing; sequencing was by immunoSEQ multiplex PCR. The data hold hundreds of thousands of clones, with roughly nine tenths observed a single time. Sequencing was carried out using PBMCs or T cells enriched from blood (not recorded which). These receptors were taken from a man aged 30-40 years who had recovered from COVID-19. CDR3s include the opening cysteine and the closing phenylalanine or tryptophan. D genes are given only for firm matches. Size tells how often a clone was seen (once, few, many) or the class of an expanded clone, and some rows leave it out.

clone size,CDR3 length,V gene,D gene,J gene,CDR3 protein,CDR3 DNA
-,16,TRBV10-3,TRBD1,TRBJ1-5,CAISDPTGNSNQPQHF,TGTGCCATCAGTGACCCGACAGGGAATAGCAATCAGCCCCAGCATTTT
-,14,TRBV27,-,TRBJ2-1,CASSGLARENEQFF,TGTGCCAGCAGTGGGTTGGCCAGGGAAAATGAGCAGTTCTTC
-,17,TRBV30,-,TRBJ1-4,CAWSAQRESSTNEKLFF,TGTGCCTGGAGTGCCCAACGGGAGAGCTCAACTAATGAAAAACTGTTTTTT
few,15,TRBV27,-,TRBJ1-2,CASAPTVRAYYGYTF,TGTGCCAGCGCTCCCACCGTGCGCGCCTACTATGGCTACACCTTC
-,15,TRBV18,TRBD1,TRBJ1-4,CASSPSGGPYEKLFF,TGTGCCAGCTCACCATCAGGGGGCCCGTATGAAAAACTGTTTTTT
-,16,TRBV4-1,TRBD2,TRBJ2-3,CASSQVGGRVGDTQYF,TGCGCCAGCAGCCAAGTGGGCGGGAGGGTAGGAGATACGCAGTATTTT
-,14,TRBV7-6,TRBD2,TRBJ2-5,CACPGRETGETQYF,TGTGCCTGCCCCGGGAGGGAGACAGGAGAGACCCAGTACTTC
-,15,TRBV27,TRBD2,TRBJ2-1,CASRAGGPNRDEQFF,TGTGCCAGCAGAGCGGGAGGGCCCAATAGAGATGAGCAGTTCTTC
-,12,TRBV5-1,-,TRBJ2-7,CASSRFGYEQYF,TGCGCCAGCAGTCGTTTCGGTTACGAGCAGTACTTC
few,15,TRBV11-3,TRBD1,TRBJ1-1,CASSLTGGAGTEAFF,TGTGCCAGCAGCTTAACAGGGGGCGCGGGAACTGAAGCTTTCTTT
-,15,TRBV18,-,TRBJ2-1,CASSPGRGIYNEQFF,TGTGCCAGCTCACCCGGACGGGGGATTTACAATGAGCAGTTCTTC
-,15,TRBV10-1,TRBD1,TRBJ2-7,CASSESLGQGYEQYF,TGCGCCAGCAGTGAGTCGCTGGGACAGGGGTACGAGCAGTACTTC
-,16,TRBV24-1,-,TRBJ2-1,CATSDPTGDSYNEQFF,TGTGCCACCAGTGATCCGACAGGAGACTCCTACAATGAGCAGTTCTTC
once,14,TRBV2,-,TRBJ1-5,CASSELEGNQPQHF,TGTGCCAGCAGTGAGTTAGAGGGCAATCAGCCCCAGCATTTT
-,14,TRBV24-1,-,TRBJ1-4,CATSGGLGREKLFF,TGTGCCACCAGCGGAGGCCTAGGGAGGGAAAAACTGTTTTTT
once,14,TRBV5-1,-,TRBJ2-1,CASSGRRNYNEQFF,TGCGCCAGCAGCGGGAGGCGGAACTACAATGAGCAGTTCTTC
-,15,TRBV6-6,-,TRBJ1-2,CASSLILIRVYGYTF,TGTGCCAGCAGTTTAATATTAATTAGAGTCTATGGCTACACCTTC
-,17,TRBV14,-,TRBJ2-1,CASSQVGSTTFPREQFF,TGTGCCAGCAGCCAAGTGGGGAGCACCACCTTCCCCAGGGAGCAGTTCTTC
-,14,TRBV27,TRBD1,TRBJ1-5,CASSLRQGGQPQHF,TGTGCCAGCAGCCTCCGACAGGGTGGCCAGCCCCAGCATTTT
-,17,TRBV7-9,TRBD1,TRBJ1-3,CASSLGRGQIKGNTIYF,TGTGCCAGCAGCTTAGGTCGGGGACAGATAAAAGGAAACACCATATATTTT
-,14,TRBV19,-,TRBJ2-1,CASTADSSYNEQFF,TGTGCCAGTACCGCGGACAGCTCCTACAATGAGCAGTTCTTC
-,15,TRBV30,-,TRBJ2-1,CAWSVVAVPLVEQFF,TGTGCCTGGAGTGTGGTGGCGGTACCTCTCGTTGAGCAGTTCTTC